The 4 T cell receptor beta chains in this list originate from one sample, sequenced in a study of beta chain features in type 1 diabetes. Study conclusions and caveats: TCRB CDR3s from Type 1 diabetes patients were moderately but significantly shorter in all four CD4+ subsets.

Since all of the isolated RNA was reverse transcribed, expressed TCRB transcripts were what got sequenced. Sequenced by immunoSEQ multiplex PCR; TCRdb stores in-frame clones only, minus some. The table has under 300,000 clones, roughly 25% seen once. No cognate antigen is known for these TCRs. The specimen was naive CD4+ T cells from blood. The receptor source for this set is a woman in her twenties or thirties with type 1 diabetes.

The rearrangement uses TRBV5-1 and TRBJ1-2; possible D gene TRBD1, 5 bases. V shed 3 bases and J shed 5 bases, with 11 bases lying between them. Germline V lookup: CDR1 SGHRS, CDR2 YFSETQ. The CDR3 totals 13 residues. CDR3 coding DNA: TGCGCCAGCAGCTCGGACAATTCTTATGGCTACACCTTC. It specifies CASSSDNSYGYTF.

The chain's CDR3 is CASSLIRDTEAFF. The CDR3 region has the DNA TGTGCCAGCAGCTTAATCCGGGACACTGAAGCTTTCTTT. V is TRBV11-2 and J is TRBJ1-1; D unclear. The CDR3 has 13 residues. Germline CDR1 is SGHAT and CDR2 is FQNNGV. Trimming stripped 2 bases from V and 3 bases from J, with 7 bases between.

Remarks on this clone: Different DNA sequences within this sample yield the same CDR3. V is TRBV11-2 and J is TRBJ2-7, with TRBD2 matching 14 bases. Unmatched junction bases numbered 2, after V lost 5 bases and J lost 2 bases. The germline V gene has CDR1 SGHAT and CDR2 FQNNGV. There are 15 residues in the CDR3. The CDR3 DNA sequence: TGTGCCAGCAGCCGGGGACTAGCGGGAGCCTACGAGCAGTACTTC. This sequence encodes CASSRGLAGAYEQYF.

This clone was found a few times. CDR3 coding DNA: TGTGCCAGCAGCACTAGCGTAGGGACCCAGTACTTC. It encodes CASSTSVGTQYF. The chain joins TRBV7-9 to TRBJ2-5; 7 bases are shared with TRBD2. In germline, CDR1 is SEHNR, CDR2 FQNEAQ (reference sequence). Unmatched junction bases numbered 4, after V lost 5 bases and J lost 7 bases. The CDR3 spans 12 residues.